This entry features one T cell receptor (beta chain) sequence. The sample comes from a study of blood T cell repertoires in COVID-19. Study at large: From the United States, Italy and Spain came samples of acute and convalescent COVID-19. Nucleic acid was either cDNA or gDNA, and it came from T cells, B-cell-depleted T cells, or PBMCs.

Trimming removed 3 bases at V and 5 bases at J, with 11 bases between. Germline CDR1 and CDR2: MNHNS and SASEGT. The CDR3 consists of 13 residues. The authors' processing: The authors estimated nucleated cell counts from reference gene primer amplification. TCRdb keeps only in-frame clones here, not all; method: immunoSEQ multiplex PCR. Clone size and V and J calls were adopted from that table, with D and trimming inferred from the DNA. The table has 300,000 to 400,000 clones, almost 85% seen once. This receptor was obtained from a human donor in a cohort sampled during active COVID-19. The chain uses TRBV6-1 and TRBJ2-7; D possibly corresponds to TRBD2 (5 bases). Source material: peripheral blood. CDR3 amino acids: CASSELDFNEQYF. For the CDR3, the DNA is TGTGCCAGCAGTGAGCTGGACTTTAACGAGCAGTACTTC.